What follows are 16 T cell receptor beta chains derived from one specimen sequenced in a study of identical twins. TCRdb reprocessed the 5' RACE reads with MiXCR, giving one entry per CDR3 protein. The sample shows about 700,000 distinct CDR3 sequences, 8.6% of them seen only once. The same sample was also used in a study of yellow fever vaccine responses in identical twins.

What was sequenced was PBMCs. The origin of the receptors is a woman between 18 and 29 years old in good health.

CDR3 sequence (DNA): TGTGCCAGCTCAGCACACAAAGGACAGACCAATGAGCAGTTCTTC. It yields the protein CASSAHKGQTNEQFF. The gene calls are TRBV18 and TRBJ2-1, with D possibly being TRBD1 (6 bases). CDR3 size: 15 residues. The V gene lost 5 bases and the J gene lost 6 bases, with 17 bases spanning the gap. Germline V gene lookup returns CDR1 KGHSH and CDR2 LQKENI.

The chain uses TRBV29-1 and TRBJ2-1, with TRBD2 as a possible D gene (6 bases). In germline, CDR1 is SQVTM, CDR2 ANQGSEA. With 4 bases removed from V and 7 bases from J, the gap between germline ends came to 20 bases. This CDR3 has 15 amino acids. The CDR3 bases are TGCAGCGTTGGGGGCGCGGGACGGAGGGGTAATGAGCAGTTCTTC. As protein: CSVGGAGRRGNEQFF.

The chain is built from TRBV27 and TRBJ1-1; TRBD1 matches at 8 bases. Germline V gene data show CDR1 as MNHEY and CDR2 as SMNVEV (reference sequence). The CDR3 contains 15 residues. The V and J ends lost 3 bases and 5 bases, in that order; junction bases with no gene match: 8. Written as DNA, the CDR3 is TGTGCCAGCAGTTTGAGGCAGGGGGCGAGGACTGAAGCTTTCTTT. Translated: CASSLRQGARTEAFF.

This chain joins TRBV10-3 and TRBJ2-7; the D is unclear. Germline V lookup: CDR1 ENHRY, CDR2 SYGVKD. This CDR3 is built from 15 residues. V was clipped by 3 bases and J by 0 bases, with 12 bases between them. As DNA, the CDR3 is TGTGCCATCAGTGATTCAACGGACGGCTCCTACGAGCAGTACTTC. It encodes CAISDSTDGSYEQYF.

The chain couples TRBV2 to TRBJ2-3; 7 positions agree with TRBD1. J lost 4 bases, V lost 0 bases, and 7 bases had no gene match. The CDR3 is 16 amino acids. The germline V gene has CDR1 SNHLY and CDR2 FYNNEI. The DNA of the CDR3 is TGTGCCAGCAGTGAAGCGAAGGGGGCGAGGTCAGATACGCAGTATTTT. Amino acid sequence: CASSEAKGARSDTQYF.

This clonotype was detected many times. The rearrangement uses TRBV7-3 and TRBJ1-1; 10 bases match TRBD1. Germline CDR1 reads SGHTA; CDR2 reads FQGTGA. Trimming took 5 bases from V and 5 from J; bases not matched to a gene: 5. This CDR3 is built from 14 residues. In DNA, the CDR3 is TGTGCCAGCAGCACCGGACAGGGGGGGACTGAAGCTTTCTTT. It encodes CASSTGQGGTEAFF. Variable domain in full (rest from reference TRBV7-3 and TRBJ1-1): GAGVSQTPSNKVTEKGKYVELRCDPISGHTALYWYRQSLGQGPEFLIYFQGTGAADDSGLPNDRFFAVRPEGSVSTLKIQRTERGDSAVYLCASSTGQGGTEAFFGQGTRLTVV.

Only a few counts were recorded for this clonotype. V usage is TRBV6-5 and J usage is TRBJ1-1; D is unresolved. Germline lookup yields CDR1 MNHEY and CDR2 SVGAGI. The CDR3 has 16 amino acids. Trimming stripped 0 bases from V and 3 bases from J, with 14 bases between. The DNA for the CDR3 is TGTGCCAGCAGTTACTCTGGGTCCAGCCCTGACACTGAAGCTTTCTTT. As protein: CASSYSGSSPDTEAFF.

About this clonotype: A read error likely explains this, since a far larger clone differs by one base. The chain uses TRBV7-8 and TRBJ2-1; 11 bases line up with TRBD2. Germline V lookup: CDR1 SGHVS, CDR2 FQNEAQ. The CDR3 length is 16 residues. The CDR3 is CASRLGLAGPYNEQFF. The CDR3 region has the DNA TGTGCCAGCAGATTAGGACTAGCGGGCCCTTACAATGAGCAGTTCTTC.

This clonotype was counted at least ten times. V and J are TRBV7-9 and TRBJ2-5; D might be TRBD1 (6 bases). Germline V gene lookup returns CDR1 SEHNR and CDR2 FQNEAQ (reference sequence). This CDR3 is built from 12 residues. Trimming removed 3 bases at V and 5 bases at J, with 7 bases between. In DNA form, the CDR3 reads TGTGCCAGCAGCTTCGACAGGGAGACCCAGTACTTC. This encodes CASSFDRETQYF.

The V gene is TRBV15, the J gene TRBJ2-1; a possible D gene is TRBD2 (7 bases). This CDR3 is 15 amino acids long. Deletions cut 1 base from V and 6 bases from J, with 13 bases between. Germline assignment: CDR1 LNHNV and CDR2 YYDKDF (reference sequence). CDR3 protein: CATSRALGGGNEQFF. DNA for the CDR3: TGTGCCACCAGCAGAGCGTTAGGGGGGGGCAATGAGCAGTTCTTC.

This rearrangement joins TRBV4-3 to TRBJ2-1; perhaps TRBD2 as D (7 bases). Germline V CDR1 and CDR2: LGHNA, YSLEER. V was cut by 8 bases and J by 7 bases, with 18 bases left in between. This CDR3 is built from 14 residues. CDR3 nucleotides: TGCGCCAGCCTAAGGTGGGGGGGCTTAAATGAGCAGTTCTTC. Translation: CASLRWGGLNEQFF.

The rearrangement links TRBV20-1 to TRBJ1-1; no reliable D call. Trimming stripped 6 bases from V and 4 bases from J, with 9 bases between. Looked up from germline, CDR1 is DFQATT and CDR2 is SNEGSKA (reference sequence). The CDR3 runs 11 residues. CDR3 loop: CSANSVTEAFF. The DNA for the CDR3 is TGCAGTGCAAACAGCGTCACTGAAGCTTTCTTT.

This clonotype turned up a few times. The V and J genes are TRBV7-2 and TRBJ2-7; 8 bases align to TRBD2. Germline lookup yields CDR1 SGHTA and CDR2 FQGNSA. Trimming took 5 bases from V and 0 from J; bases not matched to a gene: 6. The CDR3 length is 15 residues. CDR3 nucleotide sequence: TGTGCCAGCAGCCTCAACAGCGGGAGCTCCTACGAGCAGTACTTC. This sequence encodes CASSLNSGSSYEQYF.

This clonotype was recorded a few times. The CDR3 DNA sequence: TGCAGTGCTAGAGATCCGTACGGGGGTGACTATGGCTACACCTTC. It codes for CSARDPYGGDYGYTF. The chain recombines TRBV20-1 with TRBJ1-2; D possibly corresponds to TRBD1 (5 bases). The CDR3 is 15 residues long. Germline-derived CDR1 and CDR2 are DFQATT and SNEGSKA (reference sequence). V was clipped by 0 bases and J by 3 bases, with 14 bases between them.

V gene TRBV13 combines with J gene TRBJ2-3; TRBD2 might be the D (5 bases). The CDR3 length is 16 residues. Germline assignment: CDR1 PRHDT and CDR2 FYEKMQ (reference sequence). V was trimmed by 5 bases and J by 1 base, leaving 16 bases between them. For the CDR3, the DNA is TGTGCCAGCAGCCCTAAGCGGACTCGGGGCACAGATACGCAGTATTTT. It specifies CASSPKRTRGTDTQYF.

This clonotype has a handful of counts. This sequence joins TRBV6-1 and TRBJ2-7; D is uncertain. The germline V gene has CDR1 MNHNS and CDR2 SASEGT. This CDR3 contains 13 residues. The V and J ends lost 11 bases and 6 bases respectively, with 20 bases between them. CDR3: CALMSGSSAEQYF. The CDR3 DNA follows: TGTGCCCTGATGTCTGGCTCGTCGGCCGAGCAGTACTTC.